The source of this T cell receptor (beta chain) is a study of blood T cell repertoires in COVID-19. For the study at large: Sites across the United States, Italy and Spain contributed samples from acute and convalescent COVID-19. PBMCs, B-cell-depleted T cells, or T cells provided the cDNA or gDNA that made up the material.

TCRdb keeps only in-frame clones here, not all; method: immunoSEQ multiplex PCR. The sample consists of around 300,000 clones, 75% to 90% of them appearing once. Participant-given clinical history determined each cohort assignment. Recovery among Cohort 3 donors was established by two negative PCRs, clearance, or symptom resolution. From germline, CDR1 is SGHRS and CDR2 YFSETQ. This CDR3 comprises 14 residues. V shed 0 bases and J shed 1 base, with 7 bases lying between them. The chain employs TRBV5-1 and TRBJ1-2; D is uncertain. Sequencing was performed on PBMCs or T cells enriched from blood (not recorded which). The source of this sequence is a woman aged 40 to 50 who had recovered from COVID-19. The CDR3 DNA reads TGCGCCAGCAGCTTGGAAGGAGATAACTATGGCTACACCTTC. Its protein product is CASSLEGDNYGYTF. Based on the CDR3 plus reference TRBV5-1 and TRBJ1-2, the full variable domain is KAGVTQTPRYLIKTRGQQVTLSCSPISGHRSVSWYQQTPGQGLQFLFEYFSETQRNKGNFPGRFSGRQFSNSRSEMNVSTLELGDSALYLCASSLEGDNYGYTFGSGTRLTVV.